These 31 T cell receptor beta chains were sequenced from one sample in a study of metastatic and nonmetastatic thyroid tumors. Patients underwent thyroid surgery, and none had received any treatment before it. Using MiXCR, TCRdb re-called clones from the PCR reads. The table records about 13,000 clones, roughly 21% of them present only once. What was sequenced was adjacent normal tissue. The receptors were gathered from a female donor with papillary thyroid cancer or a benign thyroid nodule (not recorded which). Some clones in this sample may be carry-over from other donors' samples.

This clone was seen ten or more times. The chain recombines TRBV11-2 with TRBJ2-3, with D possibly TRBD1 on 8 matching bases. V was trimmed by 5 bases and J by 2 bases, leaving 17 bases between them. Germline lookup yields CDR1 SGHAT and CDR2 FQNNGV. The CDR3 loop spans 16 amino acids. The DNA for the CDR3 is TGTGCCAGCAGCCCTACAGGGGGAGGGAACACAGATACGCAGTATTTT. It translates to CASSPTGGGNTDTQYF.

The sample holds a few counts of this clone. This sequence joins TRBV27 and TRBJ1-1; weak D call: TRBD1 (6 bases). This CDR3 is built from 13 residues. Germline V lookup: CDR1 MNHEY, CDR2 SMNVEV (reference sequence). With 11 bases removed from V and 4 bases from J, the gap between germline ends came to 17 bases. CDR3 loop: CAGTSGVRTEAFF. The CDR3 region has the DNA TGTGCCGGAACGTCAGGGGTGCGCACTGAAGCTTTCTTT.

By frequency in the sample, this clone is medium-sized (0.01 to 0.1%). CDR3 bases: TGCAGCGATACAGAGACAGGATCGAACTATGGCTACACCTTC. Encoded protein: CSDTETGSNYGYTF. The genes are TRBV29-1 and TRBJ1-2; a weak D match, TRBD1 (6 bases). The CDR3 consists of 14 residues. Trimming left V 7 bases short and J 2 bases short, with 17 bases between. Germline loops: CDR1 SQVTM, CDR2 ANQGSEA. The complete variable domain, with remaining parts taken from reference TRBV29-1 and TRBJ1-2, reads SAVISQKPSRDICQRGTSLTIQCQVDSQVTMMFWYRQQPGQSLTLIATANQGSEATYESGFVIDKFPISRPNLTFSTLTVSNMSPEDSSIYLCSDTETGSNYGYTFGSGTRLTVV.

Judged by abundance, this clone is medium-sized (0.01 to 0.1%). V usage is TRBV11-3 and J usage is TRBJ2-1, with D unclear. Trimming stripped 5 bases from V and 3 bases from J, with 14 bases between. CDR3 length: 15 residues. Germline V lookup: CDR1 SGHNT, CDR2 YENEEA. The DNA of the CDR3 is TGTGCCAGCAGCCCAGTGGGGTCCTTCTACAATGAGCAGTTCTTC. It yields the protein CASSPVGSFYNEQFF.

The chain uses TRBV10-2 and TRBJ2-2; D gene unclear. V lost 7 bases to trimming and J lost 6 bases, with 6 bases between them. Germline values: CDR1 WSHSY, CDR2 SAAADI. This CDR3 contains 11 residues. The CDR3 bases are TGCGCCAGCATTCTAGCCGGGGAGCTGTTTTTT. Translation: CASILAGELFF.

The gene calls are TRBV14 and TRBJ1-2; weak D call: TRBD1 (5 bases). This CDR3 has 14 amino acids. The ends were cut back, 2 bases at V and 3 bases at J, with 10 bases in the middle. Germline lookup yields CDR1 SGHDN and CDR2 FVKESK. As DNA, the CDR3 is TGTGCCAGCAGCCAAACAAAGGGGCACTATGGCTACACCTTC. Amino acid sequence: CASSQTKGHYGYTF. Looking up the rest from reference TRBV14 and TRBJ1-2 gives the full variable domain: EAGVTQFPSHSVIEKGQTVTLRCDPISGHDNLYWYRRVMGKEIKFLLHFVKESKQDESGMPNNRFLAERTGGTYSTLKVQPAELEDSGVYFCASSQTKGHYGYTFGSGTRLTVV.

This rearrangement joins TRBV5-5 to TRBJ2-5; 9 nucleotides match TRBD1. The CDR3 runs 16 residues. CDR1 is SGHKS and CDR2 is YYEKEE in the germline V gene (reference sequence). V trimming: 2 bases; J trimming: 2 bases; junction bases outside the gene matches: 7. DNA for the CDR3: TGTGCCAGCAGCTTCTCGACAGGGGGAGGACAAGAGACCCAGTACTTC. Its protein is CASSFSTGGGQETQYF. Variable domain in full (rest from reference TRBV5-5 and TRBJ2-5): DAGVTQSPTHLIKTRGQQVTLRCSPISGHKSVSWYQQVLGQGPQFIFQYYEKEERGRGNFPDRFSARQFPNYSSELNVNALLLGDSALYLCASSFSTGGGQETQYFGPGTRLLVL.

By sample fraction, this clone is medium-sized. The rearrangement links TRBV2 to TRBJ2-7; 9 positions agree with TRBD1. Per germline, CDR1 SNHLY and CDR2 FYNNEI. The CDR3 covers 12 residues. V shed 7 bases and J 7 bases; nucleotides not matched to a gene: 5. This chain's CDR3 is CASKTGGMEQYF. The DNA for the CDR3 is TGTGCCAGCAAGACAGGGGGTATGGAGCAGTACTTC.

The chain links TRBV11-2 to TRBJ2-7; D uncertain. Germline V gene sequence: CDR1 SGHAT, CDR2 FQNNGV. Trimming shortened V by 0 bases and J by 5 bases, and 20 bases separated the two germline ends. CDR3 length: 17 amino acids. The CDR3 nucleotides are TGTGCCAGCAGCTTAGATCCTGGCAGATTGGCACCCAACGAGCAGTACTTC. This encodes CASSLDPGRLAPNEQYF.

This clone was seen ten or more times. This rearrangement joins TRBV20-1 to TRBJ2-5; D is ambiguous. V lost 6 bases to trimming and J lost 2 bases, with 4 bases between them. Germline CDR1 and CDR2: DFQATT and SNEGSKA (reference sequence). CDR3 length equals 10 residues. DNA of the CDR3: TGCAGTGCGGAACAAGAGACCCAGTACTTC. Its protein product is CSAEQETQYF.

The chain combines TRBV20-1 with TRBJ2-7, with D tentatively TRBD2 (6 bases). CDR1 is DFQATT and CDR2 is SNEGSKA in the germline V gene (reference sequence). Trimming removed 3 bases from V and 4 bases from J, with 7 bases in between. The CDR3 contains 11 residues. The CDR3 loop is CSASGSYEQYF. The CDR3 DNA reads TGCAGTGCTAGCGGGAGTTACGAGCAGTACTTC.

The chain carries TRBV24-1 and TRBJ2-2; 13 bases map to TRBD2. The CDR3 runs to 15 residues. Looked up from germline, CDR1 is KGHDR and CDR2 is SFDVKD. V gave up 3 bases and J gave up 6 bases; unmatched junction bases: 0. CDR3 DNA: TGTGCCACCAGTGATACTAGCGGGAGGGCCGGGGAGCTGTTTTTT. This codes for CATSDTSGRAGELFF.

This clone came up many times. CDR3 protein: CASSQELARETQYF. For the CDR3, the DNA is TGTGCCAGCAGCCAAGAACTAGCGAGGGAGACCCAGTACTTC. The J gene is TRBJ2-5, the V gene TRBV3-1; 7 bases align to TRBD2. V dropped 0 bases and J dropped 5; count of bases not matched to a gene: 3. The CDR3 totals 14 residues. Germline CDR1 LGHDT, CDR2 YNNKEL (reference sequence).

The sample holds a few counts of this clone. V and J are TRBV6-1 and TRBJ2-7; 9 bases fit TRBD1. J gave up 6 bases and V 7 bases, and 4 bases lay outside the gene matches. The germline gives CDR1 MNHNS, CDR2 SASEGT. There are 12 residues in the CDR3. CDR3 nucleotide sequence: TGTGCCAGCATAGGGACAGGGTTCGAGCAGTACTTC. Translated: CASIGTGFEQYF.

This clone was recorded a few times. The V and J genes are TRBV12-3 or TRBV12-4 and TRBJ1-2; no clear D. The length of the CDR3 is 11 residues. V was cut by 4 bases and J by 10 bases, with 10 bases left in between. Written as DNA, the CDR3 is TGTGCCAGCAGTTCTCCCGTGGACTACACCTTC. Protein: CASSSPVDYTF.

This clone was observed at least ten times. The chain has TRBV2 and TRBJ2-3; D may be TRBD1 or TRBD2 (6 bases each). The CDR3 contains 17 residues. V lost 6 bases to trimming and J lost 5 bases, with 24 bases between them. Germline V gives CDR1 SNHLY, CDR2 FYNNEI. This CDR3 is CASRGAPGRGKGDTQYF. The CDR3 DNA is TGTGCCAGCAGGGGGGCTCCGGGGCGGGGAAAAGGAGATACGCAGTATTTT.

The chain employs TRBV10-2 and TRBJ2-7, with no clear D. From germline, CDR1 is WSHSY and CDR2 SAAADI. This CDR3 has 15 residues. V was pared by 3 bases and J by 2 bases, with 14 bases between. The chain's CDR3 is CASSERASSPYEQYF. The CDR3 region has the DNA TGCGCCAGCAGTGAAAGGGCCAGCTCACCCTACGAGCAGTACTTC.

Only a few counts were recorded for this clone. V and J are TRBV6-1 and TRBJ1-1; D unclear. V lost 7 bases and J 4 bases, leaving 7 bases between the germline ends. CDR3 length: 11 residues. In germline, CDR1 is MNHNS, CDR2 SASEGT. CDR3 DNA: TGTGCCAGCAACGTGGTCACTGAAGCTTTCTTT. Protein product: CASNVVTEAFF.

This sequence joins TRBV4-1 and TRBJ2-1, with 10 nucleotides matching TRBD2. CDR1 MGHRA and CDR2 YSYEKL come from the germline V gene. The CDR3 spans 15 residues. V lost 4 bases to trimming and J lost 8 bases; unmatched junction nucleotides: 8. The CDR3: CASSPGTSVAHEQFF. CDR3 nucleotide sequence: TGCGCCAGCAGCCCAGGGACTAGCGTCGCCCATGAGCAGTTCTTC.

Turning to this clone: A read error may account for a junction end that differs from germline. This chain joins TRBV20-1 and TRBJ2-7, with 7 nucleotides matching TRBD2. The CDR3 is made up of 16 amino acids. Germline CDR1 and CDR2: DFQATT and SNEGSKA (reference sequence). The DNA of the CDR3 is TGCAGTACTAGGGGAGGGGTGTGGGATTCCTCCTACGAGCAGTACTTC. Translated, it gives CSTRGGVWDSSYEQYF.

This clone was counted between two and nine times. The gene calls are TRBV10-3 and TRBJ1-1, with TRBD1 as a possible D gene (6 bases). The germline V gene encodes CDR1 ENHRY and CDR2 SYGVKD. Trimming cost V 9 bases and J 3 bases, with 17 bases left between them. The CDR3 is 14 residues long. In nucleotides, the CDR3 is TGTGCCATACAGGGTGGTAATAGGGACACTGAAGCTTTCTTT. It codes for CAIQGGNRDTEAFF.

The chain combines TRBV2 with TRBJ2-1; no definite D call. The CDR3 length is 12 residues. Germline lookup yields CDR1 SNHLY and CDR2 FYNNEI. The ends were cut back, 8 bases at V and 4 bases at J, with 9 bases in the middle. The CDR3, as DNA: TGTGCCAGCCAAAACGGTTACAATGAGCAGTTCTTC. This gives the protein CASQNGYNEQFF.

By proportion, this clone is medium-sized (0.01 to 0.1%). The chain recombines TRBV12-3 or TRBV12-4 with TRBJ2-3, with 8 positions matching TRBD2. V lost 1 base, J lost 4 bases, and 7 bases stayed unmatched. The CDR3 has 16 amino acids. The CDR3 nucleotides read TGTGCCAGCAGTTTAGGGCGGGAGGTCCGAGCAGATACGCAGTATTTT. Its translation: CASSLGREVRADTQYF.

This clone was seen ten or more times. J is TRBJ2-7 and V is TRBV18; TRBD1 matches 7 bases. V lost 2 bases, J lost 2 bases, and 21 bases stayed unmatched. The CDR3 sequence is 20 residues long. Looked up from germline, CDR1 is KGHSH and CDR2 is LQKENI. The CDR3 DNA reads as TGTGCCAGCTCACCAGATTGGGTAAATTCAGACAGGGAGTACCCCTACGAGCAGTACTTC. Its translation is CASSPDWVNSDREYPYEQYF.

V is TRBV7-6 and J is TRBJ2-5; 8 bases fit TRBD2. Germline CDR1 SGHVS, CDR2 FNYEAQ. This CDR3 contains 13 residues. After removal of 5 bases from V and 5 bases from J, the junction contained 4 bases not matched to a gene. The CDR3 region has the DNA TGTGCCAGCAGCCCCGGGAGGGGGGAGACCCAGTACTTC. Translated: CASSPGRGETQYF. The whole variable domain, filled in from reference TRBV7-6 and TRBJ2-5, reads GAGVSQSPRYKVTKRGQDVALRCDPISGHVSLYWYRQALGQGPEFLTYFNYEAQQDKSGLPNDRFSAERPEGSISTLTIQRTEQRDSAMYRCASSPGRGETQYFGPGTRLLVL.

The CDR3 region has the DNA TGTGCCAGCAGCCCCGCCAGGTGGGGGGAAAAACTGTTTTTT. Amino acid sequence: CASSPARWGEKLFF. The V call is TRBV11-2, the J call TRBJ1-4, with TRBD1 as a possible D gene (5 bases). Per the germline V gene, CDR1 is SGHAT and CDR2 is FQNNGV. Trimming removed 5 bases from V and 8 bases from J, with 15 bases in between. The CDR3 has 14 residues.

This clone was counted ten times or more. Other DNA sequences in the same sample also yield this CDR3. The chain employs TRBV10-3 and TRBJ1-2, with no clear D. The CDR3 has 13 residues. Germline CDR1 ENHRY, CDR2 SYGVKD. The V gene lost 4 bases and the J gene lost 4 bases, with 10 bases spanning the gap. CDR3 protein: CAISGSPGYGYTF. The DNA of the CDR3 is TGTGCCATCAGTGGGTCGCCCGGCTATGGCTACACCTTC.

This clone is classed as medium-sized. V and J are TRBV18 and TRBJ1-2; D remains unclear. There are 15 residues in the CDR3. Germline values: CDR1 KGHSH, CDR2 LQKENI. V was trimmed by 0 bases and J by 0 bases, leaving 8 bases between them. The CDR3 nucleotides read TGTGCCAGCTCACCACCGTCCCAATCTAACTATGGCTACACCTTC. Its translation: CASSPPSQSNYGYTF.

J is TRBJ2-1 and V is TRBV5-1, with 14 positions matching TRBD2. The CDR3 extends over 17 amino acids. The germline V gene has CDR1 SGHRS and CDR2 YFSETQ. V dropped 3 bases and J dropped 1; count of bases not matched to a gene: 3. CDR3 DNA: TGCGCCAGCAGCTGGACTAGCGGGAGGTTTTCCTACAATGAGCAGTTCTTC. This codes for CASSWTSGRFSYNEQFF.

This clone was seen a few times. J is TRBJ1-1 and V is TRBV11-3, with D unclear. This CDR3 comprises 14 residues. Germline V gene data show CDR1 as SGHNT and CDR2 as YENEEA. The ends were cut back, 6 bases at V and 2 bases at J, with 13 bases in the middle. As DNA, the CDR3 is TGTGCCAGCAGAGTTATGTCACACAACACTGAAGCTTTCTTT. Residues: CASRVMSHNTEAFF.

The rearrangement uses TRBV20-1 and TRBJ1-2, with 8 bases lining up with TRBD1. Germline-derived CDR1 and CDR2 are DFQATT and SNEGSKA (reference sequence). V was pared by 0 bases and J by 6 bases, with 6 bases of the junction left unmatched. This CDR3 has 14 amino acids. The CDR3 sequence: CSARETQGADGYTF. CDR3 coding DNA: TGCAGTGCTAGAGAGACCCAGGGGGCTGATGGCTACACCTTC.